Listed below are T cell receptor beta chains from one sample, sequenced in a study of T cells after posttransplantation cyclophosphamide. Profiling relied on immunoSEQ multiplex PCR, and the TCRdb table lists in-frame clones only, not all of them. The sample lists roughly 17,000 clones; roughly 81% were seen once. Sequenced material: CD8+ T cells sorted from PBMCs, taken 1,800 to 2,000 days after a stem cell transplant with posttransplant cyclophosphamide. The receptors shown here come from a female patient aged 40-50 years who received an allogeneic stem cell transplant from a related donor, was CMV-positive, and had no GVHD. Some T cells may arise from the graft donor. CDR3s include the opening cysteine and the closing phenylalanine or tryptophan. Fields, in order: J gene, clone size, V gene, D gene, CDR3 DNA, CDR3 protein. D genes are given only for firm matches. The size field is filled for only some rows; it gives once, few, many or a size class.

>TRBJ2-2|.|TRBV4-2|TRBD2
TGTGCCAGCAGCCAAGATTTGGCTAGCGGGGGCCTAGCGAACACCGGGGAGCTGTTTTTT
CASSQDLASGGLANTGELFF
>TRBJ2-1|once|TRBV4-1|TRBD2
TGCGCCAGCAGCCCCTACCCCGAAGGAGCGGGGGAGGGCCCCTCCTACAATGAGCAGTTCTTC
CASSPYPEGAGEGPSYNEQFF
>TRBJ2-7|few|TRBV7-9|TRBD1
TGTGCCAGCAGCCCACAGGGGATGAGGTCCTACGAGCAGTACTTC
CASSPQGMRSYEQYF
>TRBJ2-1|.|TRBV2|TRBD2
TGTGCCAGCAGTGGTTTACGACTAGCGGGGGGGCTTGAGCAGTTCTTC
CASSGLRLAGGLEQFF
>TRBJ2-7|.|TRBV7-2|TRBD2
TGTGCCAGCAGCTTATTAGCGGCGGGGGGGACTGGGTACGAGCAGTACTTC
CASSLLAAGGTGYEQYF
>TRBJ2-7|.|TRBV5-5|TRBD1
TGTGCCAGCAGCTTGAGGTCCTGGGGGGACAGGGGGCTATACGAGCAGTACTTC
CASSLRSWGDRGLYEQYF
>TRBJ2-3|.|TRBV7-9|TRBD2
TGTGCCAGCAGCTGGGGACTAGCGGGGAACCCATCCCCAGATACGCAGTATTTT
CASSWGLAGNPSPDTQYF
>TRBJ1-1|once|TRBV4-1|TRBD1
TGCGCCAGCAGCCAAGGGGGACAGGGATACACTGAAGCTTTCTTT
CASSQGGQGYTEAFF
>TRBJ2-1|once|TRBV29-1|.
TGCAGCGTTGAAGCCGTGCGGGGTGGTGGGGATGAGCAGTTCTTC
CSVEAVRGGGDEQFF
>TRBJ1-5|.|TRBV27|TRBD1
TGTGCCAGCAGTCCTACAGGGGGCAATCAGCCCCAGCATTTT
CASSPTGGNQPQHF
>TRBJ1-4|.|TRBV2|TRBD1
TGTGCCAGCAGTGACGAGGACAGGATTGAAAAACTGTTTTTT
CASSDEDRIEKLFF
>TRBJ1-1|.|TRBV6-1|.
TGTGCCAGCAGTGAAAGAAGACCCAGCAGAAAGGGGGACGGGTTCGACACTGAAGCTTTCTTT
CASSERRPSRKGDGFDTEAFF
>TRBJ2-1|.|TRBV25-1|.
TGTGCCAGCAGTGAAGAGACAGGCGTTTCCTACAATGAGCAGTTCTTC
CASSEETGVSYNEQFF
>TRBJ1-2|.|TRBV27|.
TGTGCCAGCAGTTTATTGGTCGCAGGGCTTGGCTACACCTTC
CASSLLVAGLGYTF
>TRBJ2-3|.|TRBV10-3|.
TGTGCCATCAGTGACAGTTACACAGATACGCAGTATTTT
CAISDSYTDTQYF
>TRBJ2-7|.|TRBV4-1|TRBD1
TGCGCCAGCAGCCAAGCCATGGGGACAGAAAGGGAGCAGTACTTC
CASSQAMGTEREQYF
>TRBJ2-3|.|TRBV27|TRBD1
TGTGCCAGCAGTTTACGGGACAGGCCAGGGGATACGCAGTATTTT
CASSLRDRPGDTQYF
>TRBJ1-3|.|TRBV29-1|.
TGCAGCGTTGCGGTCTCTGGAAACACCATATATTTT
CSVAVSGNTIYF
>TRBJ1-2|.|TRBV19|.
TGTGCCAGTAGTATAAGGACAGATGGAAACTATGGCTACACCTTC
CASSIRTDGNYGYTF
>TRBJ2-3|.|TRBV18|.
TGTGCCAGCTCACCGCAGAACACAGATACGCAGTATTTT
CASSPQNTDTQYF
>TRBJ2-7|few|TRBV9|TRBD1
TGTGCCAGCATCGGACAGGGGACGGCCTACGAGCAGTACTTC
CASIGQGTAYEQYF
>TRBJ2-2|.|TRBV19|TRBD2
TGTGCCAGTAGTATAAGGCTAGCGGGGCACACCGGGGAGCTGTTTTTT
CASSIRLAGHTGELFF
>TRBJ1-1|.|TRBV7-8|TRBD1
TGTGCCAGCAGCTTACCTCGACAGGGGGGCACTGAAGCTTTCTTT
CASSLPRQGGTEAFF
>TRBJ2-7|.|TRBV5-1|.
TGCGCCAGCAGCTTGGATACCACCACCTCGGGCGAGCAGTACTTC
CASSLDTTTSGEQYF
>TRBJ2-1|.|TRBV15|.
TGTGCCACCAGCAGGTGGACAAATGAGTATGCCTACAATGAGCAGTTCTTC
CATSRWTNEYAYNEQFF
>TRBJ1-6|.|TRBV25-1|.
TGTGCCAGCAGTGTGCAGGGTTGGAATTCACCCCTCCACTTT
CASSVQGWNSPLHF
>TRBJ2-3|.|TRBV4-3|TRBD2
TGCGCCAGCAGCCAAGGAGTAGCGGGGGCCGCTAGCACAGATACGCAGTATTTT
CASSQGVAGAASTDTQYF
>TRBJ2-5|.|TRBV6-1|.
TGTGCCAGCAGTGACTGGGCGGGGGCGGGTGAGACCCAGTACTTC
CASSDWAGAGETQYF
>TRBJ1-2|.|TRBV15|.
TGTGCCACCAGCCTTCTAAAACACTATAACTATGGCTACACCTTC
CATSLLKHYNYGYTF
>TRBJ1-2|.|TRBV10-3|TRBD1
TGTGCCATCAGTGAGTCACCGACAGGGAACAATCCTGGCTACACCTTC
CAISESPTGNNPGYTF
>TRBJ2-1|few|TRBV7-3|TRBD2
TGTGCCAGCAGCTTAACGGGCGGGGGATTTTACAATGAGCAGTTCTTC
CASSLTGGGFYNEQFF
>TRBJ1-4|.|TRBV28|.
TGTGCCAGCAGTTTATCCCCCCCCCGGGGGGGGAAACTGTTTTTT
CASSLSPPRGGKLFF
>TRBJ2-3|few|TRBV19|TRBD2
TGTGCCAGTAGTACCCCGGGACTAGCGGGGGGGCCCGGCACAGATACGCAGTATTTT
CASSTPGLAGGPGTDTQYF
>TRBJ1-1|.|TRBV6-5|TRBD1
TGTGCCAGCACCCGTGGACAGGAGGAAGCTTTCTTT
CASTRGQEEAFF
>TRBJ2-3|.|TRBV28|TRBD2
TGTGCCAGCAGTTTTGTGGGCGGGGGGGCTGGAGATACGCAGTATTTT
CASSFVGGGAGDTQYF
>TRBJ2-5|.|TRBV28|.
TGTGCCAGCAGCGAGGTCGGGGGACAAGAGACCCAGTACTTC
CASSEVGGQETQYF
>TRBJ2-7|.|TRBV4-1|TRBD1
TGCGCCAGCAGCCAACCTGACAGGGCCGACGAGCAGTACTTC
CASSQPDRADEQYF
>TRBJ1-5|.|TRBV5-6|.
TGTGCCAGCAGCTTGGTCCGACAGGGCAATCAGCCCCAGCATTTT
CASSLVRQGNQPQHF
>TRBJ2-1|once|TRBV7-9|TRBD2
TGTGCCAGCAGCCCACCCGGGGGGGTAGCATACAATGAGCAGTTCTTC
CASSPPGGVAYNEQFF
>TRBJ1-1|.|TRBV7-4|.
TGTGCCACCCCAGATCAACGGGCAAGCGGTGAAGCTTTCTTT
CATPDQRASGEAFF
>TRBJ2-1|once|TRBV4-3|.
TGCGCCAGCAGCCAAGACCGGGTCAGTGAGCAGTTCTTC
CASSQDRVSEQFF
>TRBJ1-2|.|TRBV27|TRBD1
TGTGCCAGCAACAAAAGGGGGACAGGGGGCCCATGGGGCTATGGCTACACCTTC
CASNKRGTGGPWGYGYTF
>TRBJ2-1|.|TRBV19|TRBD1
TGTGCCAGTAGTCCGCCCGGGACAGGGCACAATGAGCAGTTCTTC
CASSPPGTGHNEQFF
>TRBJ2-3|few|TRBV4-2|TRBD2
TGTGCCAGCAGCGTTAATCTAGCGGGGAATAGGGATACGCAGTATTTT
CASSVNLAGNRDTQYF
>TRBJ2-1|.|TRBV7-9|TRBD1
TGTGCCAGCAGAGGGGGCTGGGACAAAACTCTATCGGGTGAGCAGTTCTTC
CASRGGWDKTLSGEQFF
>TRBJ2-1|.|TRBV14|.
TGTGCCAGCAGCCAAGGCCCCAGGGAAAATGAGCAGTTCTTC
CASSQGPRENEQFF
>TRBJ1-1|.|TRBV29-1|TRBD1
TGCAGCGTTGAAGTAGTCGAAAGAGGACAGGAGGTCACTGAAGCTTTCTTT
CSVEVVERGQEVTEAFF
>TRBJ2-1|.|TRBV4-1|TRBD1
TGCGCCAGCAGCCAGGGGACAGAGAGCAATGAGCAGTTCTTC
CASSQGTESNEQFF
>TRBJ2-3|.|TRBV4-1|.
TGCGCCAGCAGCCAAGTCGCCTACACAGATACGCAGTATTTT
CASSQVAYTDTQYF
>TRBJ1-5|few|TRBV29-1|TRBD1
TGCAGCGTTGTGGCAGGGGGCGTGCAGCCCCAGCATTTT
CSVVAGGVQPQHF